The rows below give T cell receptor beta chains drawn from one sample of a study of a mutant IDH1 vaccine in newly diagnosed glioma. Data came from immunoSEQ multiplex PCR; TCRdb stores just in-frame clones and leaves some out. Of over 15,000 clones in the sample, around 95% are singletons; the top ten hold roughly 4%. Sequencing was performed on peripheral blood mononuclear cells (PBMCs), taken from a glioma patient treated with radiotherapy, temozolomide or both. The origin of the receptors is a woman younger than 35 with glioma. Some clones in this sample may be carry-over from other donors' samples. CDR3s include the opening cysteine and the closing phenylalanine or tryptophan. D genes are given only for firm matches. Not all rows give a size; the values are once, few, many and, for expanded clones, a class.

TRBV5-6,TRBJ2-6,NA,NA,18,TGTGCCAGCAGCTTGACAGCAACGGGGTACTCTGGGGCCAACGTCCTGACTTTC,CASSLTATGYSGANVLTF
TRBV5-1,TRBJ1-1,NA,NA,14,TGCGCCAGCAGCTTGGAGGCTTCTGGTACTGAAGCTTTCTTT,CASSLEASGTEAFF
TRBV11-3,TRBJ2-2,once,NA,16,TGTGCCAGCCTCCGGGGGGGGCAGGGGGCTTCCGGGGAGCTGTTTTTT,CASLRGGQGASGELFF
TRBV6-5,TRBJ2-5,NA,NA,12,TGTGCCACGTCTCGAGGATGGGAGACCCAGTACTTC,CATSRGWETQYF
TRBV2,TRBJ2-5,NA,TRBD2,14,TGTGCCACCCCTAGCGGGAGCAGTTGGGAGACCCAGTACTTC,CATPSGSSWETQYF
TRBV10-3,TRBJ2-5,NA,NA,15,TGTGCCATCAGTGAGTCGACGGGGGGCAGGGAGACCCAGTACTTC,CAISESTGGRETQYF
TRBV11-2,TRBJ2-5,NA,TRBD1,16,TGTGCCAGCAGCCCCCAGGGGACAGGGTATTGGGAGACCCAGTACTTC,CASSPQGTGYWETQYF
TRBV18,TRBJ2-7,NA,TRBD1,14,TGTGCCAGCTCTAGGGACAGGGGATTCTACGAGCAGTACTTC,CASSRDRGFYEQYF
TRBV14,TRBJ1-1,NA,NA,19,TGTGCCAGCAGCCAAGAAAACCGTTACACGACCAATGTGAACACTGAAGCTTTCTTT,CASSQENRYTTNVNTEAFF
TRBV5-4,TRBJ2-1,NA,NA,13,TGTGCCAGCAGCTTGAGGGACTACAATGAGCAGTTCTTC,CASSLRDYNEQFF
TRBV4-3,TRBJ2-3,few,NA,15,TGCGCCAGCAGCCAAGATATAGGTTCGGCGGATACGCAGTATTTT,CASSQDIGSADTQYF
TRBV27,TRBJ2-2,NA,TRBD2,15,TGTGCCAGCAGTAAACTAGCGGGAGTAGGCGGGGAGCTGTTTTTT,CASSKLAGVGGELFF
TRBV7-2,TRBJ2-7,NA,NA,14,TGTGCCAGCAGTCAGAGTGGCAACTCCTACGAGCAGTACTTC,CASSQSGNSYEQYF
TRBV7-2,TRBJ2-3,NA,NA,13,TGTGCCAGCAGCTTTTACAGAACAGATACGCAGTATTTT,CASSFYRTDTQYF
TRBV18,TRBJ2-7,NA,TRBD2,17,TGTGCCAGCTCTTCGAGGCTAGCGGGGACCTTGAACTACGAGCAGTACTTC,CASSSRLAGTLNYEQYF
TRBV4-3,TRBJ2-1,NA,NA,14,TGCGCCAGCAGCCCGGGGGTTTTTTCTGATGAGCAGTTCTTC,CASSPGVFSDEQFF
TRBV18,TRBJ1-5,NA,NA,16,TGTGCCAGCTCACTCCTGGGGGGGGCCAGCAATCAGCCCCAGCATTTT,CASSLLGGASNQPQHF
TRBV6-4,TRBJ1-6,NA,NA,14,TGTGCCAGCAGAGCCTCCCCCCGGGGTTCACCCCTCCACTTT,CASRASPRGSPLHF
TRBV12-5,TRBJ1-6,NA,NA,20,TGTGCTAGTGTCCAATCTTGGGGGGCTAACCGTCTCTCCTATAATTCACCCCTCCACTTT,CASVQSWGANRLSYNSPLHF
TRBV29-1,TRBJ1-1,once,NA,15,TGCAGCGTTGAAGGAGTTGAGGGTAGAGGCACTGAAGCTTTCTTT,CSVEGVEGRGTEAFF
TRBV7-3,TRBJ2-1,NA,NA,15,TGTGCCAGCAGCTCACACCAGAGCTCCTACAATGAGCAGTTCTTC,CASSSHQSSYNEQFF
TRBV28,TRBJ2-1,NA,NA,16,TGTGCCAGCAGTTCTCGGACGGCTAGCTCCTACAATGAGCAGTTCTTC,CASSSRTASSYNEQFF
TRBV19,TRBJ1-1,NA,NA,15,TGTGCCAGTAGTAGAACGTTCAGGGGAAGCACTGAAGCTTTCTTT,CASSRTFRGSTEAFF
TRBV30,TRBJ2-3,NA,TRBD2,14,TGTGCCTGGAGTGGAGCGGGGTGGACAGATACGCAGTATTTT,CAWSGAGWTDTQYF